Listed here is a single TCR beta chain. Its antigen is undetermined. This record comes from a study of beta chain features in type 1 diabetes. Broader study findings: More deletions and fewer insertions at VDJ junctions were found in patients with type 1 diabetes. Sequencing the cDNA could make cells with high TCR expression show up more than they should. A greater similarity of naive, central memory and Treg TCRB repertoires was seen among patients than among healthy donors.

Expressed TCRB transcripts were sequenced because the entire RNA isolate underwent reverse transcription. Repertoires were generated with immunoSEQ multiplex PCR, while TCRdb's copy carries only in-frame clones and drops some. There are under 900,000 clones in the sample; roughly a sixth occur only once, and 0.02% to 0.025% lies in the top ten. Germline V lookup: CDR1 SNHLY, CDR2 FYNNEI. This CDR3 region has 14 residues. V lost 2 bases and J lost 10; bases outside the gene matches: 6. This clonotype was sampled from a woman in her late teens or twenties in good health. Sequencing was done on a sample of naive CD4+ T cells from blood. This chain links TRBV2 with TRBJ1-5; 9 bases agree with TRBD1. CDR3 bases: TGTGCCAGCAGTGAATGGACAGGGGCCGATCCCCAGCATTTT. Translating gives CASSEWTGADPQHF.